This record concerns one TCR beta chain sequence. Its specificity is not known. Only in-frame clones appear in the TCRdb table, and some are missing; sequencing was by immunoSEQ multiplex PCR. This table holds 100,000 to 120,000 clones, more than 75% found once. Germline CDR1 reads LGHNA; CDR2 reads YNFKEQ. Trimming took off 1 base at V and 5 bases at J, with 12 bases between the two ends. The CDR3 totals 16 residues. The data were taken from a study of T cell responses to AZD1222 COVID-19 vaccine. Regarding the study as a whole: A reported finding is that nearly half of spike-specific TCRs target unmutated variant regions. Baseline serostatus was positive in only a handful of AZD1222 recipients. Two AZD1222 doses significantly raised spike-specific TCR breadth and depth over controls. After the peak T cell response, and only then, were repertoires sampled.

The origin of this receptor is an adult in good health. The sequenced sample was peripheral blood, obtained on day 0 of AZD1222 vaccination. This rearrangement joins TRBV4-2 to TRBJ1-6; D is unresolved. The CDR3 here is CASSQVRSGNNSPLHF. CDR3 nucleotide sequence: TGTGCCAGCAGCCAAGTGCGTTCGGGGAATAATTCACCCCTCCACTTT.